This record covers a single T cell receptor beta chain. Antigen unknown. These data originate in a study of blood T cells in healthy people across ages. PCR was performed a second time for about 7 to 12 cycles using a sample-barcoded 5' primer and a J-beta primer mix. TCRdb independently ran MiXCR on the 5' RACE reads; one entry per CDR3 protein. Of about 1.1 million distinct CDR3 sequences listed, more than 30% are singletons. Study results and caveats: TCR beta diversity per million T cells fell roughly linearly with age. Unsorted PBMC input precluded a conclusive naive versus antigen-experienced comparison.

Every donor provided roughly 9.1 milliliters of peripheral blood. CDR3 size: 18 residues. Trimming removed 5 bases from V and 7 bases from J; junction bases left unmatched: 20. Per germline, CDR1 LGHDT and CDR2 YNNKEL (reference sequence). The material sequenced was blood. The chain uses TRBV3-1 and TRBJ2-7; 10 nucleotides agree with TRBD1. This receptor was obtained from a man aged 18 to 30 in good health. CDR3 loop: CASSSISTDRGIDNEQYF. CDR3 nucleotide sequence: TGTGCCAGCAGCTCTATATCCACGGACAGGGGGATTGACAATGAGCAGTACTTC.